This T cell receptor (beta chain) originates from a study of memory CD4+ T cells and cytomegalovirus serostatus. Overall study findings and caveats: Of approximately 160 reported CMV TCRbeta sequences, some 70 were found in memory CD4+ repertoires.

This clone was detected once. Its antigen is not identified. The sort gate was single viable CD3+CD4+CD8-CD45RO+ cells for memory CD4+ T cells. Profiled with immunoSEQ multiplex PCR; TCRdb holds only in-frame clones, not every one. The table lists under 75,000 clones, about three quarters of them singletons. The source material was memory CD4+ T cells from blood. The sequence was collected from an adult in good health and CMV-seronegative. Some clones in this sample may be carry-over from other donors' samples.

The CDR3 protein is CASSRDQPQHF. The CDR3 DNA reads TGTGCCAGCAGTAGAGATCAGCCCCAGCATTTT. This chain joins TRBV2 and TRBJ1-5; D is unclear. The germline gives CDR1 SNHLY, CDR2 FYNNEI. Trimming shortened V by 5 bases and J by 5 bases, and 4 bases separated the two germline ends. This CDR3 is 11 amino acids long.